These 12 T cell receptor beta chains were all obtained from the same sample, sequenced in a study of persistence of HIV-infected CD4 T cells. The libraries were made with immunoSEQ version 4 in survey mode. Profiling relied on immunoSEQ multiplex PCR, and the TCRdb table lists in-frame clones only, not all of them. The table lists more than 35,000 clones, about 91% of them singletons, with roughly 1.3% in the top ten. No antigen has been assigned to these receptors. Nonspecific anti-CD3/anti-CD28 bead stimulation represents the broad CD4+ T cell repertoire. CD4+ T cells upregulating both CD40 ligand and CD69 were sorted as responding cells. Sequenced here: CD4+ T cells sorted from PBMCs after approximately 18-hour stimulation, sampled from a patient who received antiretroviral therapy. Receptor source: an adult man with HIV who was CMV-seropositive.

The gene calls are TRBV10-3 and TRBJ2-7; the match to TRBD1 covers 7 bases. V was pared by 7 bases and J by 3 bases, with 6 bases of the junction left unmatched. The CDR3 is made up of 13 amino acids. Germline loops: CDR1 ENHRY, CDR2 SYGVKD. For the CDR3, the DNA is TGTGCCATCAACAGGGGTCAGTACTACGAGCAGTACTTC. Its translation: CAINRGQYYEQYF.

V and J are TRBV4-2 and TRBJ1-5; TRBD1 is a possible D gene (6 bases). Germline CDR1 reads LGHNA; CDR2 reads YNFKEQ. Between the trimmed V and J ends, which lost 2 bases and 7 bases, there was a span of 12 bases. The CDR3 consists of 14 residues. The CDR3 region is CASSQRGGEQPQHF. The CDR3 coding sequence is TGTGCCAGCAGCCAAAGAGGGGGGGAACAGCCCCAGCATTTT.

The chain employs TRBV18 and TRBJ1-4; D is unresolved. CDR1 and CDR2 (germline): KGHSH, LQKENI. CDR3 size: 15 residues. V was cut by 1 base and J by 0 bases, with 6 bases left in between. The chain's CDR3 is CASSPQDSTNEKLFF. CDR3 nucleotide sequence: TGTGCCAGCTCACCACAGGACTCAACTAATGAAAAACTGTTTTTT.

The V call is TRBV2, the J call TRBJ1-2; 11 nucleotides line up with TRBD1. V was clipped by 7 bases and J by 6 bases; unmatched bases: 13. The CDR3 spans 16 residues. The germline CDR1 and CDR2 sequences are SNHLY and FYNNEI. The CDR3 spells CASKFQAGTGGHGYTF. The DNA for the CDR3 is TGTGCCAGCAAATTCCAGGCCGGGACAGGGGGTCATGGCTACACCTTC.

The chain employs TRBV6-1 and TRBJ2-5, with 10 bases matching TRBD2. The V gene's germline CDR1 is MNHNS and CDR2 SASEGT. Germline trimming cut 10 bases from V and 5 bases from J; bases unmatched to any gene: 13. The CDR3 is 15 amino acids. This CDR3 reads CATRGSGRPGETQYF. The CDR3 region has the DNA TGTGCCACCCGGGGTAGCGGGAGGCCGGGGGAGACCCAGTACTTC.

CDR3 nucleotide sequence: TGTGCCAGCAGGGATTCTTTTTTGAACACTGAAGCTTTCTTT. This translates into CASRDSFLNTEAFF. V gene TRBV6-5 combines with J gene TRBJ1-1; no reliable D call. This CDR3 has 14 amino acids. Trimming took 6 bases from V and 0 from J, leaving 11 bases between them. CDR1 is MNHEY, CDR2 SVGAGI, per germline.

This clone was detected only a few times. The V and J genes are TRBV19 and TRBJ1-1, with 10 positions matching TRBD1. V lost 5 bases, J lost 5 bases, and 8 bases stayed unmatched. The CDR3 consists of 15 residues. The germline V gene has CDR1 LNHDA and CDR2 SQIVND (reference sequence). In nucleotides, the CDR3 is TGTGCCAGTAGTTCCCCCAGGACAGGGGGGACTGAAGCTTTCTTT. This translates into CASSSPRTGGTEAFF.

For the CDR3, the DNA is TGTGCCATCAGTGACCCATTCAGAGGGACTCCTGGCCGTATGAGCACAGATACGCAGTATTTT. Encoded protein: CAISDPFRGTPGRMSTDTQYF. The chain joins TRBV10-3 to TRBJ2-3; maybe TRBD2 (6 bases). The CDR3 loop spans 21 amino acids. Trimming removed 3 bases at V and 0 bases at J, with 28 bases between. The germline CDR1 and CDR2 sequences are ENHRY and SYGVKD.

The chain uses TRBV5-8 and TRBJ2-2; TRBD2 matches at 11 bases. The CDR3 loop spans 19 amino acids. V lost 6 bases to trimming and J lost 4 bases; unmatched junction nucleotides: 17. Germline V gives CDR1 SGHTS, CDR2 YDEGEE. CDR3 nucleotide sequence: TGTGCCAGCAAATTTCAGATATGGATCGGACTAGCGGGCACCGGGGAGCTGTTTTTT. This codes for CASKFQIWIGLAGTGELFF.

V is TRBV7-2 and J is TRBJ2-1; TRBD1 aligns across 8 bases. This CDR3 is built from 14 residues. J gave up 9 bases and V 6 bases, and 10 bases lay outside the gene matches. The germline V gene has CDR1 SGHTA and CDR2 FQGNSA. CDR3 sequence (DNA): TGTGCCAGCAGTCCCGACTGGGACAGGAGTGAGCAGTTCTTC. This translates into CASSPDWDRSEQFF.

The rearrangement links TRBV23-1 to TRBJ1-1; D might be TRBD1 (6 bases). TRBV23-1 is an open reading frame whose function is uncertain. V dropped 2 bases and J dropped 5 bases, with 24 bases sitting between them. This CDR3 has 18 residues. The CDR3 DNA sequence: TGCGCCAGCAGTCAAGGGGGCAGAAGCCACTCGCAGGAAACTGAAGCTTTCTTT. It translates to CASSQGGRSHSQETEAFF.

This clone was seen once. The chain combines TRBV19 with TRBJ2-7; D is unclear. The CDR3 totals 13 residues. Germline CDR1 and CDR2: LNHDA and SQIVND (reference sequence). V gave up 2 bases and J gave up 0 bases, with 5 bases separating them. The CDR3 reads CASSIQSSYEQYF. The CDR3 nucleotides are TGTGCCAGTAGTATACAGAGCTCCTACGAGCAGTACTTC. Supplemented by reference TRBV19 and TRBJ2-7, the full variable domain reads DGGITQSPKYLFRKEGQNVTLSCEQNLNHDAMYWYRQDPGQGLRLIYYSQIVNDFQKGDIAEGYSVSREKKESFPLTVTSAQKNPTAFYLCASSIQSSYEQYFGPGTRLTVT.